This T cell receptor (beta chain) emerged from a study of T-cell reconstitution after alpha-beta-depleted transplantation in children (dated by TCRdb to 2016 to 2017). The study in broad terms: T-cell immune reconstitution after TCRalphabeta/CD19-depleted allogeneic hematopoietic cell transplantation in children was quantitatively tracked in the study by means of TCR repertoire profiling. Overall results and qualifications from the work: The apparently early alphabetaT-cell count recovery about two months after transplant was reportedly dependent on only several hundred rapidly expanded clones derived from non-depleted graft cells. Over subsequent months, a decline in hyperexpanded clone frequencies was noted, and after one year, T-cell counts and TCRbeta diversity were mostly ascribed to newly produced T cells. In some patients, the high TCRbeta diversity seen at day 60 was put down to recipient T cells and intrathymic progenitors that had survived conditioning.

Receptor libraries were prepared by PCR. TCRdb lists the instrument as Illumina HiSeq 2500. Molecular barcoding was employed in the preparation of TCR libraries, with unique molecular identifiers being used to normalize TCRbeta repertoire quantification. Starting from the raw public reads, TCRdb applied fastp trimming at Q25, assembled clones with MiXCR and retained in-frame beta chains. Merged by CDR3 protein, the rows form single entries marked with the most common genes and DNA. The sample data list about 200,000 distinct CDR3 sequences, and 7% to 9% of these were observed just once. The top ten constitute 35% to 40% of the sample. Cut back by 7 bases and 4 bases, the V and J ends lie 6 bases apart. Including the terminal cysteine and phenylalanine, the CDR3 comprises 11 residues. Here the CDR3 DNA is all that survives: 33 bases in frame from base 1. According to the study, the label for this sample's treatment or condition signals: allogeneic hematopoietic cell transplantation with graft depleted of TCRalphabeta T cells and CD19 B cells. The transplant recipients were children given TCRalphabeta/CD19-depleted allogeneic hematopoietic cell grafts.

Of note for this clonotype: Its cognate antigen has yet to be identified. No base quality information exists; no much larger clone differs at one position.

The sequence derives from a male patient between 2 and 15 years old who had a stem cell transplant for acute myeloid leukemia, so the T cells may come from the graft donor. Sequenced material: PBMCs, mostly from graft donor cells, taken 360 days after TCRalphabeta/CD19-depleted stem cell transplant. The chain joins TRBV12-3 or TRBV12-4 to TRBJ2-3; a confident D gene designation cannot be given. The CDR3 corresponds to CASKGSDTQYF. The base sequence is TGTGCCAGCAAGGGCTCAGATACGCAGTATTTT.